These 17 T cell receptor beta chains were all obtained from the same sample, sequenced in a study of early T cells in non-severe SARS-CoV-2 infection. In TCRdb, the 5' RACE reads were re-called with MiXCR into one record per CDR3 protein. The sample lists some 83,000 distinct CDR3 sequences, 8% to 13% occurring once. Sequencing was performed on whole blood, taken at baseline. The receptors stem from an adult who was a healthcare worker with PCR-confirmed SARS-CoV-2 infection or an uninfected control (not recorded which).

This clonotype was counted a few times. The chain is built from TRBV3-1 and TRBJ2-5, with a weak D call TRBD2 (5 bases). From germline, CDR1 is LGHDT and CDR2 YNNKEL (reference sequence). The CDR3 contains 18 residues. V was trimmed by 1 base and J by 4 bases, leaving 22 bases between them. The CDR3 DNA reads TGTGCCAGCAGCCAAGCAAACTGGCTAGCCACCCTCACAGAGACCCAGTACTTC. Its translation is CASSQANWLATLTETQYF.

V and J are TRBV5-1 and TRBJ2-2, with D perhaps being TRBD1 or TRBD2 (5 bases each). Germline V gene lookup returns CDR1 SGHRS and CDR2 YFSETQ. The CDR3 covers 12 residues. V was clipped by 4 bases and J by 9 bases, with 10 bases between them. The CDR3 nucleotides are TGCGCCAGCAGCCGGGGCCGATGGGAGCTGTTTTTT. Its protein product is CASSRGRWELFF.

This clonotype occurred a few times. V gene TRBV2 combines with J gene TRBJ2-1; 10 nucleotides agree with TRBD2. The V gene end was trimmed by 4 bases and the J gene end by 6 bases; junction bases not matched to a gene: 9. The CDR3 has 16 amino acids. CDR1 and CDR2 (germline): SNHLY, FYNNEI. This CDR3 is CASSVSGRALANEQFF. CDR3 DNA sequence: TGTGCCAGCAGTGTCAGCGGGAGGGCCCTCGCCAATGAGCAGTTCTTC. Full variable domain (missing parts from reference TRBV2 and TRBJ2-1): EPEVTQTPSHQVTQMGQEVILRCVPISNHLYFYWYRQILGQKVEFLVSFYNNEISEKSEIFDDQFSVERPDGSNFTLKIRSTKLEDSAMYFCASSVSGRALANEQFFGPGTRLTVL.

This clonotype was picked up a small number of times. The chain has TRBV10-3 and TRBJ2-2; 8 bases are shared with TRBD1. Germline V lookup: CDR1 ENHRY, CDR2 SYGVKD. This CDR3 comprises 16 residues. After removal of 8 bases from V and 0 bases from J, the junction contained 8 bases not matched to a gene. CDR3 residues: CAIRTGLSSNTGELFF. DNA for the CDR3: TGTGCCATCCGGACAGGGCTGAGTTCGAACACCGGGGAGCTGTTTTTT.

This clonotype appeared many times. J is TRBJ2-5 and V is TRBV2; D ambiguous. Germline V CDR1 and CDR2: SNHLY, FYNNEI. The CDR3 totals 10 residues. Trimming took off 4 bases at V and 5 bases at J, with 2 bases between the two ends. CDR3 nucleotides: TGTGCCAGCAGTGGTGAGACCCAGTACTTC. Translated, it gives CASSGETQYF. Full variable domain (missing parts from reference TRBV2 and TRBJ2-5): EPEVTQTPSHQVTQMGQEVILRCVPISNHLYFYWYRQILGQKVEFLVSFYNNEISEKSEIFDDQFSVERPDGSNFTLKIRSTKLEDSAMYFCASSGETQYFGPGTRLLVL.

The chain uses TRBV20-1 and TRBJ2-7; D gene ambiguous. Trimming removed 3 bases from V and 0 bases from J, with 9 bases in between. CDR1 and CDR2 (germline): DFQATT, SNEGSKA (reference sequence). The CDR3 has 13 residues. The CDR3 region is CSARDANSYEQYF. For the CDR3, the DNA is TGCAGTGCTAGGGACGCGAACTCCTACGAGCAGTACTTC.

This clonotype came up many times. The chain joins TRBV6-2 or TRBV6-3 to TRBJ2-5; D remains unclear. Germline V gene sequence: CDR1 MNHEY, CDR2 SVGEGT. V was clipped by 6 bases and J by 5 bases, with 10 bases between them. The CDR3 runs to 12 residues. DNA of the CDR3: TGTGCCAGCAGCTCCTCCGCCGAGACCCAGTACTTC. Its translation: CASSSSAETQYF.

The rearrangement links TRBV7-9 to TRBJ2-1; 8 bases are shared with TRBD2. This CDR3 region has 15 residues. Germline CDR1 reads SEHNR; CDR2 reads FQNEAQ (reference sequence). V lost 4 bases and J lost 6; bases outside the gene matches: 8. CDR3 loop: CASSSPGTRSNEQFF. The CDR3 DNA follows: TGTGCCAGCAGCTCACCCGGGACTAGATCCAATGAGCAGTTCTTC.

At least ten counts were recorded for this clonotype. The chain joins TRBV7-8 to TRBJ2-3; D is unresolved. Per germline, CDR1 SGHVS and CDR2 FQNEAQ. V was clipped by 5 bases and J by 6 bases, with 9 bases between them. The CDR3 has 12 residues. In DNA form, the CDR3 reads TGTGCCAGCAGCATGGCTAGGGATACGCAGTATTTT. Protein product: CASSMARDTQYF.

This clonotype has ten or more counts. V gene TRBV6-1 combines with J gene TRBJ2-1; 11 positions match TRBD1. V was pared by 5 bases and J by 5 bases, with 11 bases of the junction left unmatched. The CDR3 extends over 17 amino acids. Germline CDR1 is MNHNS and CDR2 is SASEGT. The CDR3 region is CASSFRGGTGGNNEQFF. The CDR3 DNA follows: TGTGCCAGCAGTTTCCGAGGCGGGACAGGGGGTAACAATGAGCAGTTCTTC.

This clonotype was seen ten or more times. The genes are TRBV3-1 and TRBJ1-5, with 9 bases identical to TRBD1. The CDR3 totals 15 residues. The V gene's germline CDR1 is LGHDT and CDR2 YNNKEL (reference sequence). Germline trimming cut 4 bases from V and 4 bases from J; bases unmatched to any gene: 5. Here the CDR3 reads CASSRGTGRNQPQHF. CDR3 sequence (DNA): TGTGCCAGCAGCCGGGGGACAGGGCGTAATCAGCCCCAGCATTTT.

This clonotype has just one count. The CDR3 region has the DNA TGCAGTGCTAGAGTCCCAGCGGGAGCTGAGCAGTTCTTC. Translating it yields CSARVPAGAEQFF. V usage is TRBV20-1 and J usage is TRBJ2-1, with 8 nucleotides matching TRBD2. Germline V CDR1 and CDR2: DFQATT, SNEGSKA (reference sequence). V lost 1 base to trimming and J lost 9 bases; unmatched junction nucleotides: 5. The CDR3 sequence is 13 residues long.

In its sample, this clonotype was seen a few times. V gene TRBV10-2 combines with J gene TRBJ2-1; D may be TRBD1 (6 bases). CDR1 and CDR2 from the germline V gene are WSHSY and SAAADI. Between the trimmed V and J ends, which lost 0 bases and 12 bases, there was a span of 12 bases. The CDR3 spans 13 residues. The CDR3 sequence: CASSESDDRWQFF. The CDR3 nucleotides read TGCGCCAGCAGTGAGTCGGATGACAGGTGGCAGTTCTTC.

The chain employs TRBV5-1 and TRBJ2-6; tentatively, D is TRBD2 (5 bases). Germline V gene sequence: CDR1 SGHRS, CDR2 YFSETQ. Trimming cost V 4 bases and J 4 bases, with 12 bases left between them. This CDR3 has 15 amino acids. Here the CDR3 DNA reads TGCGCCAGCAGCCTAGCTCCTGGCGGGGCCAACGTCCTGACTTTC. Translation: CASSLAPGGANVLTF.

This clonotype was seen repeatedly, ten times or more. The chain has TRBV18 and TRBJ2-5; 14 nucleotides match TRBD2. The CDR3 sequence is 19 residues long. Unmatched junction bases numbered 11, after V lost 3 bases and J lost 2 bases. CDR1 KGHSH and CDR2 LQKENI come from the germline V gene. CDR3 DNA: TGTGCCAGCTCACCGCAAGGGACTAGCGGGGGCGGACGTCAAGAGACCCAGTACTTC. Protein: CASSPQGTSGGGRQETQYF.

CDR3 region: CAWTRTEAFF. CDR3 nucleotide sequence: TGTGCCTGGACACGGACTGAAGCTTTCTTT. This chain joins TRBV30 and TRBJ1-1; unclear D gene. V lost 4 bases and J lost 5, with 5 bases in between. The CDR3 is 10 residues long. Germline values: CDR1 GTSNPN, CDR2 SVGIG (reference sequence).

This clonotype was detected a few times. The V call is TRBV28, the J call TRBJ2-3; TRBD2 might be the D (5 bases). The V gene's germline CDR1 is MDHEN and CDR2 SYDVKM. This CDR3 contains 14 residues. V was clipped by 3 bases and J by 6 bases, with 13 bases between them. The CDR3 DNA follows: TGTGCCAGCAGTTTGGGAGCTCCTAGTGATACGCAGTATTTT. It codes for CASSLGAPSDTQYF.